The rows below give T cell receptor beta chains drawn from one sample of a study of blood T cell repertoires in COVID-19. The data were produced by immunoSEQ multiplex PCR, yet TCRdb's version contains in-frame clones alone and is incomplete. The sample gives some 94,000 clones, around 87% of which show up once; roughly 14% is in the top ten. Sequenced input: peripheral blood. The origin of the receptors is a human donor in a cohort sampled during active COVID-19. Each CDR3 is given with its conserved first and last residue. Each record gives: clone size, CDR3 length, V gene, CDR3 protein. Size is omitted from some rows. Given values are once, few, many or a class for expanded clones.

>-|15|TRBV30
CAWSVLGASTDTQYF
>once|17|TRBV21-1
CASSKARRVSSYNEQFF
>once|13|TRBV12-5
CASGFGGVYEQYF
>-|14|TRBV6-5
CASRNRGSFTEAFF
>-|15|TRBV6-2/TRBV6-3
CASSYEGVGRQPQHF
>-|15|TRBV6-2/TRBV6-3
CASSRLITSTGELFF
>-|16|TRBV13
CASSFGLAGSEYEQYF
>-|15|TRBV7-2
CASTPLGGAPYEQYF
>once|18|TRBV27
CASSLLRAGGPSYNEQFF
>-|13|TRBV15
CATSKDRGLGYTF
>once|15|TRBV18
CASSPLGTGENTQYF
>-|14|TRBV15
CATSRDDSREKLFF
>-|14|TRBV27
CASSSASSYNEQFF
>-|15|TRBV18
CASSRALSDTGELFF
>-|12|TRBV3-1/TRBV3-2
CASGEINYGYTF
>-|15|TRBV9
CASSRGDRVLDEQYF
>-|12|TRBV3-1/TRBV3-2
CASSRLTDTQYF
>-|15|TRBV25-1
CASSERTVSNDEQYF
>few|17|TRBV4-3
CASSQGAGEWVSSGYTF
>-|16|TRBV18
CASSLGTGVMNTEAFF
>-|14|TRBV5-1
CASSWGQASDGYTF
>-|13|TRBV27
CASSLTASYEQYF
>-|14|TRBV7-9
CASSKLAQNNEQFF
>-|14|TRBV6-6
CASSLLAGSNEQFF
>once|15|TRBV9
CASSVEGLAGDEQYF
>-|16|TRBV28
CASNGRTGTSYNEQFF
>few|15|TRBV3-1/TRBV3-2
CASSQGGVPNYGYTF
>-|16|TRBV9
CASSAYGLAGAETQYF
>-|12|TRBV3-1/TRBV3-2
CASSWAPDTQYF
>-|11|TRBV3-1/TRBV3-2
CASSHSGEAFF
>once|15|TRBV2
CASLGLTSGVETQYF
>once|13|TRBV2
CASSHHEPSGYTF